This entry lists 23 T cell receptor beta chains sequenced from one sample in a study of blood T cell repertoires in COVID-19. Sequenced by immunoSEQ multiplex PCR; TCRdb stores in-frame clones only, minus some. Here the sample spans approximately 240,000 clones, 80% to 95% being singletons. Sequencing input: peripheral blood. These receptors were taken from a man aged 25-40 years with COVID-19, enrolled during active disease.

The gene calls are TRBV30 and TRBJ2-7; no firm D call. V was cut by 5 bases and J by 6 bases, with 17 bases left in between. The CDR3 is made up of 13 amino acids. Germline V gene sequence: CDR1 GTSNPN, CDR2 SVGIG (reference sequence). CDR3 sequence reads: CAWGILSYGEQYF. Written as DNA, the CDR3 is TGTGCCTGGGGTATCTTGTCGTACGGCGAGCAGTACTTC.

This chain connects TRBV9 to TRBJ2-3, with TRBD2 identical over 9 bases. The germline V gene encodes CDR1 SGDLS and CDR2 YYNGEE. V gave up 4 bases and J gave up 0 bases; unmatched junction bases: 6. The CDR3 has 16 amino acids. For the CDR3, the DNA is TGTGCCAGCAGCCTCCGACTAGCGGTAAGCACAGATACGCAGTATTTT. This encodes CASSLRLAVSTDTQYF. The entire variable domain, with the rest obtained from reference TRBV9 and TRBJ2-3, is as follows: DSGVTQTPKHLITATGQRVTLRCSPRSGDLSVYWYQQSLDQGLQFLIQYYNGEERAKGNILERFSAQQFPDLHSELNLSSLELGDSALYFCASSLRLAVSTDTQYFGPGTRLTVL.

This clone was observed a handful of times. V and J are TRBV11-1 and TRBJ2-1; TRBD2 aligns across 12 bases. With 8 bases clipped from V and 10 bases from J, the junction kept 9 bases outside the gene matches. The germline gives CDR1 SGHAT, CDR2 FQDESV (reference sequence). The CDR3 has 14 residues. CDR3 loop: CASEPSGGAREQFF. Written as DNA, the CDR3 is TGTGCCAGCGAACCTAGCGGGGGGGCTCGGGAGCAGTTCTTC. The variable domain in full, with the rest retrieved from reference TRBV11-1 and TRBJ2-1, is EAEVAQSPRYKITEKSQAVAFWCDPISGHATLYWYRQILGQGPELLVQFQDESVVDDSQLPKDRFSAERLKGVDSTLKIQPAELGDSAMYLCASEPSGGAREQFFGPGTRLTVL.

This chain links TRBV18 with TRBJ2-3; weak D call: TRBD1 (6 bases). CDR1 and CDR2 (germline): KGHSH, LQKENI. CDR3 size: 13 residues. V was pared by 5 bases and J by 1 base, with 7 bases between. The CDR3 sequence is CASSNRGTDTQYF. The CDR3 coding sequence is TGTGCCAGCTCAAACAGGGGCACAGATACGCAGTATTTT.

V gene TRBV19 combines with J gene TRBJ1-4, with D unresolved. Trimming removed 5 bases at V and 4 bases at J, with 11 bases between. Germline CDR1 reads LNHDA; CDR2 reads SQIVND (reference sequence). The CDR3 is made up of 14 amino acids. The CDR3 DNA follows: TGTGCCAGTAGTCCCGGGATAAATAATGAAAAACTGTTTTTT. This codes for CASSPGINNEKLFF. Full variable domain (outside the CDR3, taken from reference TRBV19 and TRBJ1-4): DGGITQSPKYLFRKEGQNVTLSCEQNLNHDAMYWYRQDPGQGLRLIYYSQIVNDFQKGDIAEGYSVSREKKESFPLTVTSAQKNPTAFYLCASSPGINNEKLFFGSGTQLSVL.

The chain uses TRBV11-2 and TRBJ2-4; 8 positions match TRBD1. The CDR3 is 17 residues long. Germline values: CDR1 SGHAT, CDR2 FQNNGV. With 2 bases clipped from V and 8 bases from J, the junction kept 14 bases outside the gene matches. Written as DNA, the CDR3 is TGTGCCAGCAGCTTAATCTTTCGGCCAGGGGGCATGGACATTCAGTACTTC. The encoded protein is CASSLIFRPGGMDIQYF.

V and J are TRBV10-3 and TRBJ2-2; D gene ambiguous. Germline CDR1 reads ENHRY; CDR2 reads SYGVKD. Trimming took off 2 bases at V and 4 bases at J, with 8 bases between the two ends. The CDR3 is 14 amino acids. CDR3 amino acids: CAISEPAGTGELFF. In nucleotides, the CDR3 is TGTGCCATCAGTGAGCCAGCAGGCACCGGGGAGCTGTTTTTT.

The rearrangement uses TRBV6-5 and TRBJ2-1; possible D gene TRBD1, 5 bases. This CDR3 region has 14 residues. Germline CDR1 reads MNHEY; CDR2 reads SVGAGI. With 6 bases removed from V and 3 bases from J, the gap between germline ends came to 12 bases. CDR3 sequence (DNA): TGTGCCAGCAGCAGGGATCACGGCTACAATGAGCAGTTCTTC. This encodes CASSRDHGYNEQFF.

CDR3 sequence reads: CASSESTEGNWAFF. DNA of the CDR3: TGCGCCAGCAGTGAGTCGACGGAGGGGAATTGGGCTTTCTTT. The chain has TRBV10-1 and TRBJ1-1; a possible D gene is TRBD1 (5 bases). Trimming stripped 0 bases from V and 11 bases from J, with 16 bases between. Germline CDR1 is WNHNN and CDR2 is SYGVQD (reference sequence). The CDR3 loop spans 14 amino acids.

This chain links TRBV6-6 with TRBJ1-2, with D maybe TRBD1 (6 bases). V was trimmed by 3 bases and J by 7 bases, leaving 15 bases between them. From germline, CDR1 is MNHNY and CDR2 SVGAGI (reference sequence). The CDR3 length is 14 residues. The CDR3 here is CASSYGGASAGYTF. The CDR3 bases are TGTGCCAGCAGTTATGGGGGCGCGAGCGCTGGCTACACCTTC.

The gene calls are TRBV10-1 and TRBJ1-1, with a possible D match to TRBD1 (5 bases). This CDR3 is 13 amino acids long. The V gene lost 6 bases and the J gene lost 3 bases, with 11 bases spanning the gap. The germline gives CDR1 WNHNN, CDR2 SYGVQD (reference sequence). The CDR3 here is CASRDTLDTEAFF. The CDR3 region has the DNA TGCGCCAGCAGGGACACCTTGGACACTGAAGCTTTCTTT.

The chain recombines TRBV5-1 with TRBJ2-1; TRBD2 matches at 12 bases. CDR1 SGHRS and CDR2 YFSETQ come from the germline V gene. V lost 0 bases to trimming and J lost 6 bases; unmatched junction nucleotides: 4. CDR3 size: 16 residues. CDR3 in amino acids: CASSLAPSGGANEQFF. The CDR3 nucleotides are TGCGCCAGCAGCTTGGCCCCTAGCGGGGGGGCCAATGAGCAGTTCTTC. Looking up the rest from reference TRBV5-1 and TRBJ2-1 gives the full variable domain: KAGVTQTPRYLIKTRGQQVTLSCSPISGHRSVSWYQQTPGQGLQFLFEYFSETQRNKGNFPGRFSGRQFSNSRSEMNVSTLELGDSALYLCASSLAPSGGANEQFFGPGTRLTVL.

The chain is built from TRBV7-7 and TRBJ2-7; 9 bases align to TRBD1. The CDR3 is 16 amino acids. Per germline, CDR1 SSHAT and CDR2 FNYEAQ (reference sequence). Unmatched junction bases numbered 7, after V lost 2 bases and J lost 2 bases. The CDR3: CASSLPPDRGPYEQYF. The CDR3 DNA reads as TGTGCCAGCAGCTTACCCCCGGACAGGGGCCCCTACGAGCAGTACTTC. Using reference TRBV7-7 and TRBJ2-7 for the parts outside the CDR3, the full variable domain is GAGVSQSPRYKVTKRGQDVTLRCDPISSHATLYWYQQALGQGPEFLTYFNYEAQPDKSGLPSDRFSAERPEGSISTLTIQRTEQRDSAMYRCASSLPPDRGPYEQYFGPGTRLTVT.

The chain employs TRBV9 and TRBJ1-6; possibly TRBD1 for D (5 bases). Germline values: CDR1 SGDLS, CDR2 YYNGEE. This CDR3 is built from 14 residues. The ends were cut back, 5 bases at V and 7 bases at J, with 13 bases in the middle. CDR3 DNA sequence: TGTGCCAGCAGACGCGGGACGGGGAATTCACCCCTCCACTTT. It encodes CASRRGTGNSPLHF.

V gene TRBV9 combines with J gene TRBJ2-5, with TRBD2 identical over 9 bases. The V gene end was trimmed by 4 bases and the J gene end by 5 bases; junction bases not matched to a gene: 12. Germline CDR1 and CDR2: SGDLS and YYNGEE. The length of the CDR3 is 16 residues. The CDR3 sequence is CASSNGETSGWETQYF. CDR3 DNA sequence: TGTGCCAGCAGCAATGGGGAGACTAGCGGCTGGGAGACCCAGTACTTC.

The chain uses TRBV6-5 and TRBJ1-2; possible D gene TRBD1, 6 bases. Trimming cost V 7 bases and J 2 bases, with 14 bases left between them. Looked up from germline, CDR1 is MNHEY and CDR2 is SVGAGI. There are 14 residues in the CDR3. The CDR3 is CASTPDRSNYGYTF. DNA for the CDR3: TGTGCCAGCACCCCGGACAGATCCAACTATGGCTACACCTTC.

The rearrangement links TRBV27 to TRBJ1-2; 12 nucleotides match TRBD1. The CDR3 consists of 15 residues. J gave up 2 bases and V 6 bases, and 4 bases lay outside the gene matches. CDR1 is MNHEY and CDR2 is SMNVEV in the germline V gene (reference sequence). Written as DNA, the CDR3 is TGTGCCAGCAGGAAGGGACAGGGGGCAAACTATGGCTACACCTTC. Its translation is CASRKGQGANYGYTF.

V and J are TRBV11-3 and TRBJ2-5; maybe TRBD1 (6 bases). This CDR3 is built from 13 residues. Trimming shortened V by 4 bases and J by 7 bases, and 13 bases separated the two germline ends. CDR1 SGHNT and CDR2 YENEEA come from the germline V gene. CDR3 in DNA: TGTGCCAGCAGCTCCACAGGGACGGCGACCCAGTACTTC. The encoded protein is CASSSTGTATQYF.

This chain joins TRBV7-9 and TRBJ2-2; 9 nucleotides match TRBD1. There are 15 residues in the CDR3. Germline loops: CDR1 SEHNR, CDR2 FQNEAQ (reference sequence). Trimming took 5 bases from V and 7 from J; bases not matched to a gene: 8. The CDR3 is CASSRRDRAHGELFF. For the CDR3, the DNA is TGTGCCAGCAGCCGGAGGGACAGGGCACACGGGGAGCTGTTTTTT.

V gene TRBV7-9 combines with J gene TRBJ1-1; 7 bases are a match to TRBD1. This CDR3 contains 16 residues. CDR1 SEHNR and CDR2 FQNEAQ come from the germline V gene (reference sequence). The J segment lost 4 bases and the V segment lost 3 bases, leaving 11 bases of the junction unmatched. This CDR3 reads CASSFRGQARATEAFF. The CDR3 DNA reads TGTGCCAGCAGCTTCAGAGGACAGGCCAGAGCCACTGAAGCTTTCTTT.

The V and J genes are TRBV7-9 and TRBJ2-7; a weak D match, TRBD2 (6 bases). V lost 5 bases, J lost 2 bases, and 16 bases lay in between. This CDR3 is 15 amino acids long. Germline-derived CDR1 and CDR2 are SEHNR and FQNEAQ (reference sequence). The CDR3 protein is CASSPLSGGTYEQYF. The CDR3 coding sequence is TGTGCCAGCAGCCCCCTTAGCGGTGGGACCTACGAGCAGTACTTC. Complete variable domain (other parts from reference TRBV7-9 and TRBJ2-7): DTGVSQNPRHKITKRGQNVTFRCDPISEHNRLYWYRQTLGQGPEFLTYFQNEAQLEKSRLLSDRFSAERPKGSFSTLEIQRTEQGDSAMYLCASSPLSGGTYEQYFGPGTRLTVT.

The rearrangement uses TRBV28 and TRBJ2-3; 7 bases are a match to TRBD2. CDR3 length equals 15 residues. The germline CDR1 and CDR2 sequences are MDHEN and SYDVKM. J gave up 5 bases and V 3 bases, and 8 bases lay outside the gene matches. CDR3 sequence: CASSFPGGEGDTQYF. The DNA of the CDR3 is TGTGCCAGCAGTTTCCCTGGGGGGGAGGGAGATACGCAGTATTTT.

The chain is built from TRBV5-6 and TRBJ1-2; 8 bases are shared with TRBD1. The CDR3 contains 16 residues. From germline, CDR1 is SGHDT and CDR2 YYEEEE. The J segment lost 0 bases and the V segment lost 2 bases, leaving 6 bases of the junction unmatched. CDR3 region: CASSFQGAVANYGYTF. The CDR3 DNA sequence: TGTGCCAGCAGCTTCCAGGGGGCCGTAGCTAACTATGGCTACACCTTC. Filled out from reference TRBV5-6 and TRBJ1-2, the complete variable domain reads DAGVTQSPTHLIKTRGQQVTLRCSPKSGHDTVSWYQQALGQGPQFIFQYYEEEERQRGNFPDRFSGHQFPNYSSELNVNALLLGDSALYLCASSFQGAVANYGYTFGSGTRLTVV.